This section outlines one T cell receptor beta chain sequence together with its context. As yet, its antigen is unknown. These data come from a study of blood T cells in healthy people across ages. Study-level results: It was not known whether donors were CMV positive (a possible confounder of expanded clonotype changes).

Together with a sample-barcoded 5' primer, a J-beta primer mix was included in a second PCR lasting about 6 to 11 cycles. TCRdb called the 5' RACE reads again in MiXCR, with one record for every CDR3 protein. The sample comprises about 830,000 distinct CDR3 sequences, around 68% of which are singletons, and roughly 26% rests with the top ten. The source is a man aged 25-40 years in good health. Sequenced material: blood.

The CDR3 nucleotides are TGCAGTGCTAGAGATGCTAGGGGGTATTACGAGCAGTACTTC. This gives the protein CSARDARGYYEQYF. The chain is built from TRBV20-1 and TRBJ2-7; D perhaps matches TRBD1 (6 bases). V lost 0 bases and J lost 4, with 13 bases in between. The CDR3 has 14 residues. CDR1 is DFQATT, CDR2 SNEGSKA, per germline (reference sequence).